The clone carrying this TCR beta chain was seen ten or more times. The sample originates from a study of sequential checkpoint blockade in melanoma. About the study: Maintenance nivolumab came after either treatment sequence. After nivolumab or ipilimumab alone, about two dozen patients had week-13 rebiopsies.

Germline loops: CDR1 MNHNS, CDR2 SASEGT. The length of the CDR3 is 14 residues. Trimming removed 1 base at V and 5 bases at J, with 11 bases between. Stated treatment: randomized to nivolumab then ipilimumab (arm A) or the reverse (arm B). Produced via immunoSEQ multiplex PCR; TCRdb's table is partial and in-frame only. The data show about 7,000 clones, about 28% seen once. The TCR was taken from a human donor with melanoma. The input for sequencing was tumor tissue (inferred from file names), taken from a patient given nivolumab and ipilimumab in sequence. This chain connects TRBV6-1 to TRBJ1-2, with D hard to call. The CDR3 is CASSEGITAYGYTF. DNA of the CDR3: TGTGCCAGCAGTGAAGGGATCACAGCTTATGGCTACACCTTC.